The rows below give T cell receptor beta chains drawn from one sample of a study of Ad26.COV2.S vaccination and SARS-CoV-2 variants. Clones were sequenced by immunoSEQ multiplex PCR, and TCRdb holds only the in-frame ones, with some missing. The sample lists about half a million clones, around 89% occurring once. Here the sequenced sample was peripheral blood, taken in a trial of Ad26.COV2.S vaccine versus placebo. These receptors were taken from a person aged 18-65 years who received the Ad26.COV2.S COVID-19 vaccine or a placebo. Each CDR3 is given with its conserved first and last residue. Fields, in order: V gene, D gene, J gene, clone size, CDR3 DNA, CDR3 protein. D genes are given only for firm matches. Rows may omit the clone size; those that give it use once, few, many or a size class.

V: TRBV18; D: TRBD2; J: TRBJ2-7; size: -; DNA: TGTGCCAGCTCACCACAGGGCGGCGGGAGTCAATACGAGCAGTACTTC; CDR3: CASSPQGGGSQYEQYF
V: TRBV18; D: TRBD2; J: TRBJ2-3; size: -; DNA: TGTGCCAGCTCACCACGGACTAGCGGGGGGGATACGCAGTATTTT; CDR3: CASSPRTSGGDTQYF
V: TRBV7-9; D: TRBD2; J: TRBJ2-1; size: -; DNA: TGTGCCAGCAGCTCCCCGGGACTAGGATACAATGAGCAGTTCTTC; CDR3: CASSSPGLGYNEQFF
V: TRBV11-2; D: -; J: TRBJ1-5; size: -; DNA: TGTGCCAGCAGTTCGACCGGGGGCAATCAGCCCCAGCATTTT; CDR3: CASSSTGGNQPQHF
V: TRBV7-9; D: -; J: TRBJ1-2; size: -; DNA: TGTGCCAGCAGCTTGTCTCCGCGGGGCCGGTCTAACTATGGCTACACCTTC; CDR3: CASSLSPRGRSNYGYTF
V: TRBV24-1; D: TRBD1; J: TRBJ2-3; size: -; DNA: TGTGCCACCAGTGCTCTGATCCGGGGGGGACAGGGGGGACCAGATACGCAGTATTTT; CDR3: CATSALIRGGQGGPDTQYF
V: TRBV6-5; D: -; J: TRBJ2-1; size: once; DNA: TGTGCCAGCACCCCGCCATCCAGGGTTGGTGAGCAGTTCTTC; CDR3: CASTPPSRVGEQFF
V: TRBV5-8; D: TRBD1; J: TRBJ1-1; size: -; DNA: TGTGCCAGCAGCAGCGGGACAGGGGGATTTTTGAACACTGAAGCTTTCTTT; CDR3: CASSSGTGGFLNTEAFF
V: TRBV7-9; D: -; J: TRBJ1-1; size: -; DNA: TGTGCCAGCAACAAACTTGCGACTGGGACACTCTTT; CDR3: CASNKLATGTLF
V: TRBV5-4; D: TRBD1; J: TRBJ1-3; size: once; DNA: TGTGCCAGCAGCGCTGACTTGGATGGAGGGGGCGCAAACACCATATATTTT; CDR3: CASSADLDGGGANTIYF
V: TRBV9; D: -; J: TRBJ2-5; size: -; DNA: TGTGCCAGCAGCGGTTCAGGGTCTGTGCAAGAGACCCAGTACTTC; CDR3: CASSGSGSVQETQYF
V: TRBV13; D: -; J: TRBJ2-2; size: -; DNA: TGTGCCAGCAGCTTAAGACCAGGGGGGAGCACCGGGGAGCTGTTTTTT; CDR3: CASSLRPGGSTGELFF
V: TRBV5-5; D: TRBD1; J: TRBJ2-1; size: -; DNA: TGTGCCAGCAGCAAAAAACCGGGACAGGAGAATGAGCAGTTCTTC; CDR3: CASSKKPGQENEQFF
V: TRBV19; D: -; J: TRBJ2-3; size: once; DNA: TGTGCCAGTAGCGAGCTCAACACAGATACGCAGTATTTT; CDR3: CASSELNTDTQYF
V: TRBV27; D: -; J: TRBJ1-2; size: -; DNA: TGTGCCAGCAGTTTGGACGCGGGCATCACAGGAGTAGGCTACACCTTC; CDR3: CASSLDAGITGVGYTF
V: TRBV12-3/TRBV12-4; D: -; J: TRBJ1-2; size: -; DNA: TGTGCCAGCAGTTTGGAGGGCCTATATGGCTACACCTTC; CDR3: CASSLEGLYGYTF
V: TRBV24-1; D: -; J: TRBJ2-1; size: once; DNA: TGTGCCACCAGTGCTGCCATCTCCTACAATGAGCAGTTCTTC; CDR3: CATSAAISYNEQFF
V: TRBV27; D: -; J: TRBJ2-1; size: -; DNA: TGTGCCAGCGGGGATAGCTCCTACAATGAGCAGTTCTTC; CDR3: CASGDSSYNEQFF
V: TRBV4-1; D: TRBD1; J: TRBJ1-2; size: -; DNA: TGCGCCAGCAGCCCTGGACAGGGGGATGGCTACACCTTC; CDR3: CASSPGQGDGYTF
V: TRBV18; D: TRBD1; J: TRBJ1-2; size: -; DNA: TGTGCCAGCTCAGGGGGGACAGACGACTATGGCTACACCTTC; CDR3: CASSGGTDDYGYTF
V: TRBV18; D: -; J: TRBJ2-7; size: -; DNA: TGTGCCAGCTCACCGGCGGGGCAGGGGGCCTACGAGCAGTACTTC; CDR3: CASSPAGQGAYEQYF
V: TRBV18; D: -; J: TRBJ1-1; size: -; DNA: TGTGCCAGCTCACCGCCGACAGGCGGGTCTGAAGCTTTCTTT; CDR3: CASSPPTGGSEAFF
V: TRBV7-2; D: -; J: TRBJ1-2; size: -; DNA: TGTGCCAGCAGCTTAGGTGAAGTCGGCTATGGCTACACCTTC; CDR3: CASSLGEVGYGYTF
V: TRBV6-5; D: -; J: TRBJ1-1; size: -; DNA: TGTGCCAGCAGTTACTCCTTAAGCACTGAAGCTTTCTTT; CDR3: CASSYSLSTEAFF
V: TRBV7-8; D: -; J: TRBJ1-2; size: -; DNA: TGTGCCAGCAGCTTGGGGGTAGTCGATGGCTACACCTTC; CDR3: CASSLGVVDGYTF